This TCR beta chain appears in the sequencing data of a study of shared clonotypes between healthy human individuals. This clone has just a few counts. The protocol was immunoSEQ multiplex PCR, while the TCRdb copy is restricted to in-frame clones and leaves out a portion. The table lists some 660,000 clones, less than 80% of them singletons, with 1.5% to 2% in the top ten. The CDR3 is made up of 12 amino acids. The germline CDR1 and CDR2 sequences are SGHAT and FQNNGV. The V gene lost 3 bases and the J gene lost 8 bases, with 8 bases spanning the gap. The V call is TRBV11-2, the J call TRBJ2-1; D is uncertain. The specimen was memory CD4+ T cells sorted from blood. Subset defined: CD45RA-negative fraction. The receptor was derived from a woman younger than 45 in good health. The CDR3 protein is CASSFHVYEQFF. DNA of the CDR3: TGTGCCAGCAGCTTCCATGTGTATGAGCAGTTCTTC.